This T cell receptor beta chain was profiled in a study of shared clonotypes between healthy human individuals. Terminally differentiated effector memory CD45RA+ cells were left out of the naive CD8 fraction, which was CD45RO-negative and positively selected for CCR7. Trimming pared 5 bases from V and 4 bases from J, leaving 14 bases between. This CDR3 spans 14 amino acids. Germline V gene sequence: CDR1 SGHAT, CDR2 FQNNGV. Profiled with immunoSEQ multiplex PCR; TCRdb holds only in-frame clones, not every one. The sample gives some 2 million clones, around 96% of which show up once; 1% to 1.5% is in the top ten.

The origin of this receptor is a man aged 18 to 30 in good health. The sample taken for sequencing was naive CD8+ T cells sorted from blood. This rearrangement joins TRBV11-2 to TRBJ2-5, with TRBD2 as a possible D gene (6 bases). CDR3 coding DNA: TGTGCCAGCAGCCCGGACCTCGGGGGAGAGACCCAGTACTTC. It is translated as CASSPDLGGETQYF.